The 13 T cell receptor beta chains listed next were all sequenced from one sample in a study of blood T cell repertoires in COVID-19. Sequencing was performed with immunoSEQ multiplex PCR; in TCRdb, only in-frame clones are kept and a portion is missing. Counted here are under 50,000 clones, approximately 83% occurring once; the ten biggest clones make up less than 75%. The source material was peripheral blood. These receptors were taken from a man in his sixties or seventies with acute or convalescent COVID-19.

The chain combines TRBV6-1 with TRBJ2-1, with TRBD2 matching 10 bases. CDR1 and CDR2 from the germline V gene are MNHNS and SASEGT. V shed 1 base, J shed 0 bases, and the junction held 9 bases outside the gene matches. The CDR3 is 19 residues long. The CDR3 bases are TGTGCCAGCAGTGAAGGTGGTAGCGGGGGGCTAAGCTCCTACAATGAGCAGTTCTTC. This gives the protein CASSEGGSGGLSSYNEQFF.

This clone was counted a single time. The chain has TRBV7-3 and TRBJ1-1; D perhaps matches TRBD1 (6 bases). The CDR3 loop spans 13 amino acids. V was pared by 6 bases and J by 4 bases, with 12 bases between. Germline loops: CDR1 SGHTA, CDR2 FQGTGA. The CDR3 coding sequence is TGTGCCAGCAGTCAAGGACAGACCACTGAAGCTTTCTTT. Encoded protein: CASSQGQTTEAFF.

This clone turned up a few times. The CDR3 region is CASSLVDTEAFF. The DNA for the CDR3 is TGTGCCAGCAGTCTTGTTGACACTGAAGCTTTCTTT. The gene calls are TRBV28 and TRBJ1-1; D not resolved. Trimming stripped 5 bases from V and 3 bases from J, with 7 bases between. CDR3 length: 12 residues. Germline CDR1 reads MDHEN; CDR2 reads SYDVKM. Using reference TRBV28 and TRBJ1-1 for the parts outside the CDR3, the full variable domain is DVKVTQSSRYLVKRTGEKVFLECVQDMDHENMFWYRQDPGLGLRLIYFSYDVKMKEKGDIPEGYSVSREKKERFSLILESASTNQTSMYLCASSLVDTEAFFGQGTRLTVV.

This clone was counted a few times. This sequence joins TRBV7-2 and TRBJ1-6; D call uncertain. This CDR3 has 12 residues. Looked up from germline, CDR1 is SGHTA and CDR2 is FQGNSA. The V and J ends lost 9 bases and 7 bases respectively, with 10 bases between them. CDR3 nucleotides: TGTGCCAGTAGACATTCCAATTCACCCCTCCACTTT. It codes for CASRHSNSPLHF. Supplemented by reference TRBV7-2 and TRBJ1-6, the full variable domain reads GAGVSQSPSNKVTEKGKDVELRCDPISGHTALYWYRQSLGQGLEFLIYFQGNSAPDKSGLPSDRFSAERTGGSVSTLTIQRTQQEDSAVYLCASRHSNSPLHFGNGTRLTVT.

As regards this clone: The junction differs from germline at one of its ends, possibly a read error. The chain recombines TRBV5-4 with TRBJ2-7, with 9 bases lining up with TRBD1. The germline V gene encodes CDR1 SGHNT and CDR2 YYREEE (reference sequence). CDR3 length equals 13 residues. The CDR3 nucleotides read TGTACCAGCAGCTGGGACAGGGTCGACGAGCAGTACTTC. It is translated as CTSSWDRVDEQYF.

The J gene is TRBJ1-5, the V gene TRBV4-3; no clear D gene. Trimming pared 3 bases from V and 6 bases from J, leaving 9 bases between. Germline V CDR1 and CDR2: LGHNA, YSLEER. This CDR3 is built from 13 residues. CDR3 amino acids: CASSHQRGQPQHF. In nucleotides, the CDR3 is TGCGCCAGCAGCCACCAACGGGGTCAGCCCCAGCATTTT.

V and J are TRBV24-1 and TRBJ2-3, with TRBD2 identical over 10 bases. There are 16 residues in the CDR3. Germline V CDR1 and CDR2: KGHDR, SFDVKD. V lost 2 bases, J lost 5 bases, and 6 bases stayed unmatched. The CDR3 bases are TGTGCCACCAGTGATTGGAGCGGGGGGGCCGAAGATACGCAGTATTTT. Translating it yields CATSDWSGGAEDTQYF.

This chain joins TRBV9 and TRBJ2-5, with unresolved D. In germline, CDR1 is SGDLS, CDR2 YYNGEE. Trimming pared 0 bases from V and 7 bases from J, leaving 10 bases between. The CDR3 extends over 13 amino acids. The CDR3 coding sequence is TGTGCCAGCAGCGTAGCCGGGTTTTCGACCCAGTACTTC. Encoded protein: CASSVAGFSTQYF.

DNA for the CDR3: TGTGCCAGCAGTGGCCAGGACACACAGCCCCAGCATTTT. This encodes CASSGQDTQPQHF. The chain has TRBV9 and TRBJ1-5; the D gene is possibly TRBD1 (5 bases). The CDR3 has 13 residues. Germline V gene sequence: CDR1 SGDLS, CDR2 YYNGEE. The V gene lost 5 bases and the J gene lost 7 bases, with 13 bases spanning the gap.

This clone was detected many times. This chain connects TRBV7-2 to TRBJ1-2; 7 nucleotides match TRBD1. The CDR3 contains 15 residues. The V gene's germline CDR1 is SGHTA and CDR2 FQGNSA. J lost 8 bases, V lost 0 bases, and 9 bases had no gene match. Here the CDR3 DNA reads TGTGCCAGCAGCTTAGCAACAGGGGCACAAGAGGGCTACACCTTC. Its translation is CASSLATGAQEGYTF.

The rearrangement uses TRBV6-6 and TRBJ1-1; D gene uncertain. This CDR3 region has 15 residues. CDR1 and CDR2 (germline): MNHNY, SVGAGI (reference sequence). Trimming removed 9 bases at V and 3 bases at J, with 20 bases between. CDR3: CASEFTPARYTEAFF. The CDR3, as DNA: TGTGCCAGTGAATTTACCCCAGCGCGATACACTGAAGCTTTCTTT.

This clone appeared a few times. This chain connects TRBV3-1 (or the pseudogene TRBV3-2) to TRBJ2-1; TRBD1 agrees at 8 bases. Germline CDR1 is LGHDT and CDR2 is YNNKEL (reference sequence). Trimming cost V 5 bases and J 5 bases; bases outside gene matches: 11. The CDR3 is made up of 16 amino acids. The CDR3: CASSARRQGTNNEQFF. Written as DNA, the CDR3 is TGTGCCAGCAGCGCAAGAAGACAGGGGACCAACAATGAGCAGTTCTTC.

The chain combines TRBV19 with TRBJ1-5; D might be TRBD1 (5 bases). V was cut by 10 bases and J by 4 bases, with 17 bases left in between. The CDR3 sequence is 14 residues long. Germline values: CDR1 LNHDA, CDR2 SQIVND (reference sequence). CDR3 residues: CATKRDVGNQPQHF. The CDR3 region has the DNA TGTGCCACCAAGCGGGACGTGGGGAATCAGCCCCAGCATTTT. The complete variable domain, with remaining parts taken from reference TRBV19 and TRBJ1-5, reads DGGITQSPKYLFRKEGQNVTLSCEQNLNHDAMYWYRQDPGQGLRLIYYSQIVNDFQKGDIAEGYSVSREKKESFPLTVTSAQKNPTAFYLCATKRDVGNQPQHFGDGTRLSIL.